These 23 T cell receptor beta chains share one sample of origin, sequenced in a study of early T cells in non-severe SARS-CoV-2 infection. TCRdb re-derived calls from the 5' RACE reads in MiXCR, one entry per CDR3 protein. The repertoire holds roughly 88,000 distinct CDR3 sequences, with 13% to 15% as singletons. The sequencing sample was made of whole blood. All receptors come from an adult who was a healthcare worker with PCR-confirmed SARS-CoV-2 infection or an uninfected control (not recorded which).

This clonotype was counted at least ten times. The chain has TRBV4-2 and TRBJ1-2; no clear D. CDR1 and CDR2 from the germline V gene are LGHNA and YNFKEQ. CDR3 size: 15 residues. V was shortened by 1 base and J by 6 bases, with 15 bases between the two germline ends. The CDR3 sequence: CASSQGRQLSDGYTF. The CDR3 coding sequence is TGTGCCAGCAGCCAAGGTCGCCAGTTGTCCGATGGCTACACCTTC.

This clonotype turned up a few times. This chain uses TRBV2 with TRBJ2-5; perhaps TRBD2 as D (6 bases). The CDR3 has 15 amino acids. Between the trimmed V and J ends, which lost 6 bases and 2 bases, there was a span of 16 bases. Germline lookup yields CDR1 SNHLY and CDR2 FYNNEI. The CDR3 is CASRGTGLPQETQYF. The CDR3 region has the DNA TGTGCCAGCAGGGGGACGGGACTCCCACAAGAGACCCAGTACTTC.

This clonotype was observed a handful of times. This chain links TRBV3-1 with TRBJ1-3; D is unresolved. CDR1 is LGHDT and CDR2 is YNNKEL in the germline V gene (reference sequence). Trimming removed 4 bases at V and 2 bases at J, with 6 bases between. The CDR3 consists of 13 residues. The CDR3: CASSRFAGNTIYF. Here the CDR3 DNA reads TGTGCCAGCAGCCGATTCGCTGGAAACACCATATATTTT.

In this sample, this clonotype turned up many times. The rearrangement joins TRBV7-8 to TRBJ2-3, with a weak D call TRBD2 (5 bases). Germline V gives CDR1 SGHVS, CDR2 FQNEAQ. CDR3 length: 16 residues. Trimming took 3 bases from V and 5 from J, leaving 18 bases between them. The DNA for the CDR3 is TGTGCCAGCAGCTTTCGGGGAACCGCCCCGGGAGATACGCAGTATTTT. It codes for CASSFRGTAPGDTQYF.

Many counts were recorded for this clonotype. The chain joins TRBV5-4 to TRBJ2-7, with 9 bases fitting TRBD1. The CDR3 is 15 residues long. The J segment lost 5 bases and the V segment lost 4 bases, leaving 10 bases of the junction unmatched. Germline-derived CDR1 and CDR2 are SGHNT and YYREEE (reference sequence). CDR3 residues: CASSISGTGPHEQYF. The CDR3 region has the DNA TGTGCCAGCAGCATTTCCGGGACAGGGCCCCACGAGCAGTACTTC. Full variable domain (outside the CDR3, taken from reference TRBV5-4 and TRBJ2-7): ETGVTQSPTHLIKTRGQQVTLRCSSQSGHNTVSWYQQALGQGPQFIFQYYREEENGRGNFPPRFSGLQFPNYSSELNVNALELDDSALYLCASSISGTGPHEQYFGPGTRLTVT.

In nucleotides, the CDR3 is TGTGCCAGCAGACATGGACAGGGGTTGAGAGTTCAGTACTTC. This gives the protein CASRHGQGLRVQYF. The chain links TRBV7-2 to TRBJ2-4; TRBD1 agrees at 9 bases. Germline CDR1 reads SGHTA; CDR2 reads FQGNSA. This CDR3 comprises 14 residues. V trimming: 6 bases; J trimming: 11 bases; junction bases outside the gene matches: 11. The full variable domain, completed using reference TRBV7-2 and TRBJ2-4, is GAGVSQSPSNKVTEKGKDVELRCDPISGHTALYWYRQSLGQGLEFLIYFQGNSAPDKSGLPSDRFSAERTGGSVSTLTIQRTQQEDSAVYLCASRHGQGLRVQYFGAGTRLSVL.

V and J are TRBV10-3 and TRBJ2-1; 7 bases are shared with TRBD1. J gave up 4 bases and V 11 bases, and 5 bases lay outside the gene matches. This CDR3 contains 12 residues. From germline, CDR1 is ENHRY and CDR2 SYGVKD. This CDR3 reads CALGTVYNEQFF. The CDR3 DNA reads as TGTGCCTTAGGGACAGTATACAATGAGCAGTTCTTC.

The CDR3 loop reads CAISEAGPQETQYF. The CDR3 nucleotides are TGTGCCATCAGTGAGGCGGGGCCGCAAGAGACCCAGTACTTC. J is TRBJ2-5 and V is TRBV10-3; D perhaps matches TRBD2 (6 bases). The V and J ends lost 2 bases and 2 bases respectively, with 9 bases between them. This CDR3 is 14 amino acids long. Germline-derived CDR1 and CDR2 are ENHRY and SYGVKD.

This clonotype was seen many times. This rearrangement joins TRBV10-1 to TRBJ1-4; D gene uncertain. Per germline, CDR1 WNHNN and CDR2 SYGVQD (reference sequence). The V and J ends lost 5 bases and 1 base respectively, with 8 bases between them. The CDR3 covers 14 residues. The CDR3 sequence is CASSSDRTNEKLFF. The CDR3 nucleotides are TGCGCCAGCAGTTCGGACCGAACTAATGAAAAACTGTTTTTT.

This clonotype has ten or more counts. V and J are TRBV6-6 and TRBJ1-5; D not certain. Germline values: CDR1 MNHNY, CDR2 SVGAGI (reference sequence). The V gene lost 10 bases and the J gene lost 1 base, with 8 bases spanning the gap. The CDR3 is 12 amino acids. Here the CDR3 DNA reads TGTGCCACTGCTCACAGCAATCAGCCCCAGCATTTT. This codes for CATAHSNQPQHF.

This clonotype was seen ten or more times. In nucleotides, the CDR3 is TGCAGCGTTGTCCTACCTGGGCAGGGGCCCTCCTACGAGCAGTACTTC. It translates to CSVVLPGQGPSYEQYF. The rearrangement joins TRBV29-1 to TRBJ2-7; D possibly corresponds to TRBD1 (6 bases). Trimming pared 4 bases from V and 0 bases from J, leaving 19 bases between. Germline V gene sequence: CDR1 SQVTM, CDR2 ANQGSEA. The CDR3 runs 16 residues.

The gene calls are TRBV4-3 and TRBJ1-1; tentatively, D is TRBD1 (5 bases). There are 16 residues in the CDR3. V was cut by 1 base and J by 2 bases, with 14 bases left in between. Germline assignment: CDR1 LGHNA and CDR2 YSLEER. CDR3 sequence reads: CASSQGVREGNTEAFF. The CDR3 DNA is TGCGCCAGCAGCCAAGGTGTCAGGGAAGGAAACACTGAAGCTTTCTTT.

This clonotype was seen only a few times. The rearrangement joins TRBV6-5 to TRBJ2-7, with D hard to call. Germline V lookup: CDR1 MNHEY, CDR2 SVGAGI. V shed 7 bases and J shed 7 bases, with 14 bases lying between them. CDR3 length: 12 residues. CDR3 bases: TGTGCCAGCACTGGGAAACTTGAAGAGCAGTACTTC. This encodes CASTGKLEEQYF.

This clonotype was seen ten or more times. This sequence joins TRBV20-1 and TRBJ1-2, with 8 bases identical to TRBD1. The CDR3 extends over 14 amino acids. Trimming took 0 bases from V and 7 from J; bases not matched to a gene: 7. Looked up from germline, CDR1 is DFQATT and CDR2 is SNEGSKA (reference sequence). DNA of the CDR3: TGCAGTGCTAGAGATTACCAGGGGGCTCGTGGCTACACCTTC. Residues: CSARDYQGARGYTF.

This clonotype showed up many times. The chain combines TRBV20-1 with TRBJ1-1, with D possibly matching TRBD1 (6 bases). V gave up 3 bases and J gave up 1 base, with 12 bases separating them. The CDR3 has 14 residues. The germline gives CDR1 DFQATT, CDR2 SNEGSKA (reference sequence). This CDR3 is CSARAGQPNTEAFF. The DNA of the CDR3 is TGCAGTGCTAGGGCAGGACAGCCGAACACTGAAGCTTTCTTT.

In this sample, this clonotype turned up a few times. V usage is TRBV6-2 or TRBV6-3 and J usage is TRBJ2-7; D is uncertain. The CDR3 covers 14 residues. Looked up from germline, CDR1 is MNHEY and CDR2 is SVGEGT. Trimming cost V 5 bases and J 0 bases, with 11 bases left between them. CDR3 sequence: CASSHGPSSYEQYF. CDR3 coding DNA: TGTGCCAGCAGTCACGGACCGAGCTCCTACGAGCAGTACTTC.

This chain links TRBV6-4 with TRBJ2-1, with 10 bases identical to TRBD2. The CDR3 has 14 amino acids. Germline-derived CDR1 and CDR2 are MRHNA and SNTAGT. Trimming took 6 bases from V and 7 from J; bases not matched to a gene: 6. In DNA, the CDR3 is TGTGCCAGCAGCCCAGCGGGGGGGCATAATGAGCAGTTCTTC. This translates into CASSPAGGHNEQFF.

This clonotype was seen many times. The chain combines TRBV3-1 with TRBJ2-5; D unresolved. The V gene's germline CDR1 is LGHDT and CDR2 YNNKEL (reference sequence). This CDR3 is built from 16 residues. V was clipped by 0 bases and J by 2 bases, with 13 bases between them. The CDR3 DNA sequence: TGTGCCAGCAGCCAAGATGCGGCAGGCCCTCAAGAGACCCAGTACTTC. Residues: CASSQDAAGPQETQYF.

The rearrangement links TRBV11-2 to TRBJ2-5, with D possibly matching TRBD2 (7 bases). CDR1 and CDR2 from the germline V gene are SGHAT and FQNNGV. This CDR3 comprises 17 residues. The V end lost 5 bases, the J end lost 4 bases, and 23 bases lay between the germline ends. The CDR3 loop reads CASSPIPLGGGIETQYF. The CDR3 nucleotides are TGTGCCAGCAGCCCGATCCCACTAGGGGGGGGGATAGAGACCCAGTACTTC.

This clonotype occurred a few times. CDR3 DNA sequence: TGCAGCGTTGGTGGCGGGGGCCAATCCTACGAGCAGTACTTC. Translating it yields CSVGGGGQSYEQYF. The chain employs TRBV29-1 and TRBJ2-7; D may be TRBD2 (7 bases). Looked up from germline, CDR1 is SQVTM and CDR2 is ANQGSEA. V lost 4 bases, J lost 1 base, and 14 bases lay in between. The CDR3 spans 14 residues.

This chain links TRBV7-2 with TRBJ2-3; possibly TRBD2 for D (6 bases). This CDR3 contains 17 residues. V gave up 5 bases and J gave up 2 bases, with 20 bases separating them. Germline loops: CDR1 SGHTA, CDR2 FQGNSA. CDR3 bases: TGTGCCAGCAGCCCGGGCTTGCCGGGGAGGACCACAGATACGCAGTATTTT. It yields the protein CASSPGLPGRTTDTQYF.

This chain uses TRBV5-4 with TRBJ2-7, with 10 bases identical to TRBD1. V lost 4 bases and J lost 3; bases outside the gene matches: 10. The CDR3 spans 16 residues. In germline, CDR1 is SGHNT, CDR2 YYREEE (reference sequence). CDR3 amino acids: CASSRGQGILGYEQYF. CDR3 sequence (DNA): TGTGCCAGCAGCCGGGGACAGGGGATCCTAGGCTACGAGCAGTACTTC.

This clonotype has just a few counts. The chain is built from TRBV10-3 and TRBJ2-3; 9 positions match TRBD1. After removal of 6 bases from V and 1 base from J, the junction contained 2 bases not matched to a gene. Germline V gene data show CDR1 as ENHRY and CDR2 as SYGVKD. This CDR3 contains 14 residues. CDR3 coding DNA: TGTGCCATCAGCTGGACAGGGGGCACAGATACGCAGTATTTT. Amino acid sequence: CAISWTGGTDTQYF.